These 28 T cell receptor beta chains were sequenced from one sample in a study of cytomegalovirus exposure and HLA in healthy donors. Primers included in the PCR were 60 Vbeta and 13 Jbeta primers. TCRdb's table, derived via immunoSEQ multiplex PCR, lists solely in-frame clones and lacks some. The sample gives 75,000 to 90,000 clones, about 60% of which show up once; approximately 16% is in the top ten. The sequenced sample was PBMCs. The receptors here all came from a woman aged 40 to 50 in good health and CMV-seropositive.

On this clone itself: This sample includes further DNA sequences coding for the same CDR3. V is TRBV2 and J is TRBJ2-7; TRBD1 agrees at 7 bases. Unmatched junction bases numbered 3, after V lost 2 bases and J lost 2 bases. CDR3 size: 14 residues. Germline assignment: CDR1 SNHLY and CDR2 FYNNEI. In DNA, the CDR3 is TGTGCCAGCAGTGAACAGGGGGTCACCTACGAGCAGTACTTC. Protein product: CASSEQGVTYEQYF.

This clone was detected a few times. The V gene is TRBV4-1, the J gene TRBJ2-7, with D unresolved. Trimming took 6 bases from V and 1 from J, leaving 13 bases between them. This CDR3 comprises 14 residues. Germline V gene lookup returns CDR1 MGHRA and CDR2 YSYEKL. CDR3 nucleotides: TGCGCCAGCAGACCGGCAGGTGGATCCTACGAGCAGTACTTC. It codes for CASRPAGGSYEQYF.

V usage is TRBV11-2 and J usage is TRBJ2-5; 16 bases match TRBD2. Germline lookup yields CDR1 SGHAT and CDR2 FQNNGV. The trim removed 5 bases at V and 4 bases at J, leaving 13 bases unmatched. The length of the CDR3 is 19 residues. The chain's CDR3 is CASSQSAGLAGGPGETQYF. The CDR3 nucleotides are TGTGCCAGCAGCCAGAGCGCGGGACTAGCGGGAGGGCCGGGAGAGACCCAGTACTTC.

In its sample, this clone was seen a few times. The J gene is TRBJ2-1, the V gene TRBV9; TRBD2 matches 10 bases. This CDR3 comprises 18 residues. The V gene's germline CDR1 is SGDLS and CDR2 YYNGEE. The V segment lost 0 bases and the J segment 3 bases; nucleotides outside the gene matches: 9. In DNA form, the CDR3 reads TGTGCCAGCAGCGTAGCCGCCGGGACTAGCGTTCTCTACAATGAGCAGTTCTTC. Translated: CASSVAAGTSVLYNEQFF.

This chain joins TRBV7-2 and TRBJ2-4; 9 bases line up with TRBD2. The CDR3 covers 14 residues. V lost 3 bases to trimming and J lost 8 bases; unmatched junction nucleotides: 5. The germline gives CDR1 SGHTA, CDR2 FQGNSA. The CDR3 loop is CASSFAGGPDIQYF. The CDR3, as DNA: TGTGCCAGCAGCTTCGCGGGAGGGCCAGACATTCAGTACTTC. The full variable domain, with the rest looked up from reference TRBV7-2 and TRBJ2-4, is GAGVSQSPSNKVTEKGKDVELRCDPISGHTALYWYRQSLGQGLEFLIYFQGNSAPDKSGLPSDRFSAERTGGSVSTLTIQRTQQEDSAVYLCASSFAGGPDIQYFGAGTRLSVL.

The CDR3 bases are TGTGCCAGCTCACCGCTTGAGCGGAACTATGGCTACACCTTC. The encoded protein is CASSPLERNYGYTF. This chain links TRBV18 with TRBJ1-2; D remains unclear. Trimming removed 3 bases from V and 2 bases from J, with 10 bases in between. Looked up from germline, CDR1 is KGHSH and CDR2 is LQKENI. This CDR3 region has 14 residues.

The genes are TRBV30 and TRBJ2-3, with 11 bases fitting TRBD2. CDR1 is GTSNPN and CDR2 is SVGIG in the germline V gene (reference sequence). J was trimmed by 8 bases and V by 4 bases; bases with no gene match: 2. The CDR3 extends over 12 amino acids. The CDR3 protein is CAWMLAGGTQYF. DNA for the CDR3: TGTGCCTGGATGCTAGCGGGAGGTACGCAGTATTTT.

The CDR3 region is CASSSGTPDQPQHF. CDR3 DNA sequence: TGCGCCAGCAGCTCCGGGACACCGGATCAGCCCCAGCATTTT. V usage is TRBV5-1 and J usage is TRBJ1-5, with D possibly being TRBD1 (6 bases). The CDR3 sequence is 14 residues long. Germline loops: CDR1 SGHRS, CDR2 YFSETQ. The V end lost 3 bases, the J end lost 5 bases, and 12 bases lay between the germline ends.

Of note for this clone: Other DNA sequences in the same sample also yield this CDR3. This sequence joins TRBV6-4 and TRBJ1-4, with a weak D call TRBD1 (5 bases). This CDR3 comprises 13 residues. V dropped 2 bases and J dropped 8 bases, with 9 bases sitting between them. Germline V gene sequence: CDR1 MRHNA, CDR2 SNTAGT. The CDR3 loop reads CASSDREGEKLFF. CDR3 bases: TGTGCCAGCAGTGACAGGGAGGGGGAAAAACTGTTTTTT.

The gene calls are TRBV21-1 and TRBJ2-3; the table's D gene call, TRBD1, was not cross checked with the DNA. TRBV21-1 is tagged as a pseudogene. This CDR3 has 15 amino acids. The CDR3 DNA reads TGTGCCGACCGCGGGGAGACAGGGAGCACAGATACGCAGTATTTT. It yields the protein CADRGETGSTDTQYF.

This clone was seen once. The V and J genes are TRBV18 and TRBJ2-7; D ambiguous. The CDR3 contains 14 residues. The germline V gene encodes CDR1 KGHSH and CDR2 LQKENI. V shed 0 bases and J shed 0 bases, with 6 bases lying between them. CDR3 sequence reads: CASSPPSSSYEQYF. The CDR3 coding sequence is TGTGCCAGCTCACCACCTTCTAGCTCCTACGAGCAGTACTTC.

This rearrangement joins TRBV9 to TRBJ1-3, with D uncertain. CDR1 SGDLS and CDR2 YYNGEE come from the germline V gene. With 3 bases removed from V and 0 bases from J, the gap between germline ends came to 4 bases. The CDR3 has 13 residues. CDR3 DNA: TGTGCCAGCAGCGCCGGCTCTGGAAACACCATATATTTT. This translates into CASSAGSGNTIYF.

A single count supports this clone. The rearrangement uses TRBV6-6 and TRBJ2-7; 7 positions match TRBD1. This CDR3 contains 15 residues. Germline-derived CDR1 and CDR2 are MNHNY and SVGAGI (reference sequence). After removal of 7 bases from V and 2 bases from J, the junction contained 11 bases not matched to a gene. The CDR3 protein is CASTISRDRAYEQYF. CDR3 in DNA: TGTGCCAGCACAATAAGCCGGGACAGAGCCTACGAGCAGTACTTC.

This rearrangement joins TRBV4-2 to TRBJ1-2; 8 nucleotides match TRBD1. CDR1 is LGHNA and CDR2 is YNFKEQ in the germline V gene. Trimming cost V 4 bases and J 4 bases; bases outside gene matches: 8. CDR3 size: 15 residues. The CDR3 region has the DNA TGTGCCAGCAGCCGAGAGACAGGGGACCTCTATGGCTACACCTTC. As protein: CASSRETGDLYGYTF.

The chain is built from TRBV27 and TRBJ1-5; D is uncertain. CDR3 size: 15 residues. From germline, CDR1 is MNHEY and CDR2 SMNVEV (reference sequence). Deletions cut 3 bases from V and 0 bases from J, with 9 bases between. The CDR3 bases are TGTGCCAGCAGTTTCGGCAGCGATAGCAATCAGCCCCAGCATTTT. It codes for CASSFGSDSNQPQHF.

The chain uses TRBV5-8 and TRBJ2-5, with 9 bases identical to TRBD1. The V and J ends lost 4 bases and 4 bases, in that order; junction bases with no gene match: 11. This CDR3 comprises 16 residues. Germline V gene lookup returns CDR1 SGHTS and CDR2 YDEGEE. CDR3 loop: CASSDGAQGATETQYF. The CDR3 coding sequence is TGTGCCAGCAGCGATGGGGCACAGGGGGCTACAGAGACCCAGTACTTC.

This clone was recorded only once. CDR3 bases: TGTGCCAGCAGAGAAACAGGGACAGCCGTGGCCAAAAACATTCAGTACTTC. This sequence encodes CASRETGTAVAKNIQYF. V is TRBV28 and J is TRBJ2-4, with 7 bases identical to TRBD1. The ends lost 6 bases at V and 1 base at J; junction bases unmatched: 12. This CDR3 contains 17 residues. Germline assignment: CDR1 MDHEN and CDR2 SYDVKM. Together with reference TRBV28 and TRBJ2-4, the CDR3 gives the full variable domain: DVKVTQSSRYLVKRTGEKVFLECVQDMDHENMFWYRQDPGLGLRLIYFSYDVKMKEKGDIPEGYSVSREKKERFSLILESASTNQTSMYLCASRETGTAVAKNIQYFGAGTRLSVL.

The chain joins TRBV9 to TRBJ2-2, with D perhaps TRBD2 (6 bases). Germline CDR1 SGDLS, CDR2 YYNGEE. The CDR3 covers 15 residues. The V end was cut by 4 bases, the J end by 6 bases, with 16 bases between. The CDR3 here is CASSPAGLHAGELFF. CDR3 DNA: TGTGCCAGCAGCCCAGCGGGCCTCCACGCCGGGGAGCTGTTTTTT.

In the case of this clone: The sample contains more than one DNA sequence encoding this CDR3. The rearrangement uses TRBV6-6 and TRBJ2-5, with 8 positions matching TRBD2. The V and J ends lost 6 bases and 5 bases, in that order; junction bases with no gene match: 11. The CDR3 has 15 residues. CDR1 is MNHNY and CDR2 is SVGAGI in the germline V gene (reference sequence). The CDR3 DNA is TGTGCCAGCAGCCCGGGGGGGTGGTCGCGGGAGACCCAGTACTTC. It encodes CASSPGGWSRETQYF.

The V gene is TRBV6-6, the J gene TRBJ1-1; D unresolved. The germline gives CDR1 MNHNY, CDR2 SVGAGI (reference sequence). This CDR3 contains 12 residues. The ends were cut back, 7 bases at V and 4 bases at J, with 10 bases in the middle. For the CDR3, the DNA is TGTGCCAGCACAAATGAGGCCACTGAAGCTTTCTTT. Its translation: CASTNEATEAFF.

The table lists this clone with a count of one. The chain joins TRBV27 to TRBJ2-7, with TRBD1 as a possible D gene (5 bases). Trimming stripped 0 bases from V and 3 bases from J, with 12 bases between. CDR1 and CDR2 from the germline V gene are MNHEY and SMNVEV (reference sequence). CDR3 length: 15 residues. In nucleotides, the CDR3 is TGTGCCAGCAGTTTATCGGCACGACAGTACTACGAGCAGTACTTC. Encoded protein: CASSLSARQYYEQYF.

The chain combines TRBV5-1 with TRBJ2-7, with 8 bases fitting TRBD1. The CDR3 runs to 14 residues. Germline assignment: CDR1 SGHRS and CDR2 YFSETQ. J lost 6 bases, V lost 3 bases, and 8 bases had no gene match. The CDR3 region has the DNA TGCGCCAGCAGCTCGACAGGGGCTTCCATCGAGCAGTACTTC. This sequence encodes CASSSTGASIEQYF.

By sample fraction, this clone is medium-sized (0.01 to 0.1%). The chain joins TRBV14 to TRBJ1-1, with a weak D call TRBD1 (6 bases). In germline, CDR1 is SGHDN, CDR2 FVKESK. This CDR3 is built from 13 residues. Trimming stripped 5 bases from V and 5 bases from J, with 12 bases between. CDR3 protein: CASSKSQGTEAFF. For the CDR3, the DNA is TGTGCCAGCAGCAAGTCACAGGGTACTGAAGCTTTCTTT.

The rearrangement links TRBV4-3 to TRBJ1-3, with a tentative D call TRBD1 (5 bases). Germline V lookup: CDR1 LGHNA, CDR2 YSLEER. Trimming removed 3 bases at V and 0 bases at J, with 6 bases between. This CDR3 region has 14 residues. In nucleotides, the CDR3 is TGCGCCAGCAGCCATAGGGGCTCTGGAAACACCATATATTTT. It encodes CASSHRGSGNTIYF.

The CDR3 DNA sequence: TGTGCCAGCAGCTTAGTGGCGGGGATCAGGGTCTCTGGAAACACCATATATTTT. Protein sequence: CASSLVAGIRVSGNTIYF. The chain carries TRBV7-2 and TRBJ1-3, with D tentatively TRBD1 (5 bases). This CDR3 region has 18 residues. Trimming took off 1 base at V and 0 bases at J, with 16 bases between the two ends. Germline assignment: CDR1 SGHTA and CDR2 FQGNSA.

In its sample, this clone was seen a few times. This chain joins TRBV5-5 and TRBJ2-2; tentatively, D is TRBD1 (5 bases). Trimming cost V 0 bases and J 1 base, with 7 bases left between them. The CDR3 sequence is 15 residues long. Germline V gene sequence: CDR1 SGHKS, CDR2 YYEKEE (reference sequence). The CDR3 nucleotides are TGTGCCAGCAGCTTGGACAGGAGGAACACCGGGGAGCTGTTTTTT. Its translation: CASSLDRRNTGELFF. The full variable domain, completed using reference TRBV5-5 and TRBJ2-2, is DAGVTQSPTHLIKTRGQQVTLRCSPISGHKSVSWYQQVLGQGPQFIFQYYEKEERGRGNFPDRFSARQFPNYSSELNVNALLLGDSALYLCASSLDRRNTGELFFGEGSRLTVL.

The chain couples TRBV18 to TRBJ2-3, with 8 bases matching TRBD2. After removal of 0 bases from V and 4 bases from J, the junction contained 3 bases not matched to a gene. Germline V gene lookup returns CDR1 KGHSH and CDR2 LQKENI. This CDR3 is built from 15 residues. The CDR3 reads CASSPPAAGADTQYF. CDR3 bases: TGTGCCAGCTCACCACCGGCAGCGGGAGCAGATACGCAGTATTTT.

The chain couples TRBV27 to TRBJ2-7, with TRBD1 identical over 9 bases. V dropped 6 bases and J dropped 2; count of bases not matched to a gene: 8. Per germline, CDR1 MNHEY and CDR2 SMNVEV (reference sequence). This CDR3 is 15 amino acids long. The DNA for the CDR3 is TGTGCCAGCAGACCCGGGACAGGGCTGACCTACGAGCAGTACTTC. Protein sequence: CASRPGTGLTYEQYF.